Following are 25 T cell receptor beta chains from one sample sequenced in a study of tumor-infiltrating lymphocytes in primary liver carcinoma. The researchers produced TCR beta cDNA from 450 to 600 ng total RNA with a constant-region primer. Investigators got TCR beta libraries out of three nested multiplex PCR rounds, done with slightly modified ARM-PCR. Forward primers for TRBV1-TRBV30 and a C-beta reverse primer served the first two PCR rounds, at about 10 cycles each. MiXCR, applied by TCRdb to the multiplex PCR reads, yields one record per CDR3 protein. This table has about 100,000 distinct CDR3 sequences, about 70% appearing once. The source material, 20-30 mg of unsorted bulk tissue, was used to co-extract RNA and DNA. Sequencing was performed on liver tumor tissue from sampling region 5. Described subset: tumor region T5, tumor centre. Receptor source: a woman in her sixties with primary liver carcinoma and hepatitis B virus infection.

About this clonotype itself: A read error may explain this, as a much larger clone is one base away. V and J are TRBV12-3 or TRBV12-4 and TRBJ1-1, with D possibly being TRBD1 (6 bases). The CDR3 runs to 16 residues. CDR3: CASGLGFGGLVTEAFF. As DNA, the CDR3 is TGTGCCAGCGGTTTAGGATTCGGGGGGCTGGTCACTGAAGCTTTCTTT.

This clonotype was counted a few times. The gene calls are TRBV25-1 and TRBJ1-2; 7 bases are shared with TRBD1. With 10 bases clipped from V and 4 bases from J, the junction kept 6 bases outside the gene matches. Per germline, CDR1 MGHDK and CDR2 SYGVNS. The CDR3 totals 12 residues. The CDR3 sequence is CATQTGFYGYTF. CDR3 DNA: TGTGCCACCCAGACAGGGTTCTATGGCTACACCTTC.

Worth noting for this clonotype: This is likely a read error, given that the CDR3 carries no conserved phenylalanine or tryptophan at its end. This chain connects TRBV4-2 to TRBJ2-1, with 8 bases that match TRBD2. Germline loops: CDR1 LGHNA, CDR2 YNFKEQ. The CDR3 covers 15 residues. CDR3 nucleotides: TGCGCCAGCAGCCAAATGACTAGCGTGAGTAATGAGCAGTTCTTA. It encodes CASSQMTSVSNEQFL.

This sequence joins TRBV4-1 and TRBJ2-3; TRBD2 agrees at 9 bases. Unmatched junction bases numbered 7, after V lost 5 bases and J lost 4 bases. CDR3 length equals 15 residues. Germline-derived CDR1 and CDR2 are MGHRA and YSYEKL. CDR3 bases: TGCGCCAGCAGCGAGACTAGCGGTACGCCAGATACGCAGTATTTT. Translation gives CASSETSGTPDTQYF.

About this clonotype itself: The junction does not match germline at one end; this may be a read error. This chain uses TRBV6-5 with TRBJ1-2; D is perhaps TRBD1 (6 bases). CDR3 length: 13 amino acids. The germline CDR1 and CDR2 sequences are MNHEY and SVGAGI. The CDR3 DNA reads TGTGTCGTTTCTACAGGGCGACACTATGGTTACACCTTC. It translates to CVVSTGRHYGYTF.

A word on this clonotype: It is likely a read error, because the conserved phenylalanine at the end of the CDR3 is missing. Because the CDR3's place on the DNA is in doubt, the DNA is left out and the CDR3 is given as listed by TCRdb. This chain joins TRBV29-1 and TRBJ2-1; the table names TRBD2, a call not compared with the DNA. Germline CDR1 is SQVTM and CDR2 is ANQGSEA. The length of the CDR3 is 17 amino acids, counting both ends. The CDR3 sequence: CSVEVLGTSDSYNKQFS.

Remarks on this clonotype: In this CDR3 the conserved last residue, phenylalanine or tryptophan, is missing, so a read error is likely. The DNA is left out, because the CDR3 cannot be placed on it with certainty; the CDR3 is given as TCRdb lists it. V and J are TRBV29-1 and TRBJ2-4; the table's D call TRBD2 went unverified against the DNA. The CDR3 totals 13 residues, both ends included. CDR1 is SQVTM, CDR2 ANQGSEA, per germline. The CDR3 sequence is CSVEHGARNIQYL.

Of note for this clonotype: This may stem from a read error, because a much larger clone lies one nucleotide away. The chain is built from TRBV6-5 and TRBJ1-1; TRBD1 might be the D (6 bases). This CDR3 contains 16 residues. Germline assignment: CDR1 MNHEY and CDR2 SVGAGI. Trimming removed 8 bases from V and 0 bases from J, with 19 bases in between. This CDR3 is CASGKEGVSMNTEAFF. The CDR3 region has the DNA TGTGCCAGCGGAAAGGAGGGGGTAAGCATGAACACTGAAGCTTTCTTT.

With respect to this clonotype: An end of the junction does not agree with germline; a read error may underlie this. The CDR3 here is CASSLDGDSNYGCTF. For the CDR3, the DNA is TGCGCCAGCAGCTTGGATGGGGACAGCAACTATGGCTGCACCTTC. This rearrangement joins TRBV5-1 to TRBJ1-2; 7 nucleotides align to TRBD1. CDR1 and CDR2 (germline): SGHRS, YFSETQ. The CDR3 has 15 residues. Combining the CDR3 with reference TRBV5-1 and TRBJ1-2 gives the whole variable domain KAGVTQTPRYLIKTRGQQVTLSCSPISGHRSVSWYQQTPGQGLQFLFEYFSETQRNKGNFPGRFSGRQFSNSRSEMNVSTLELGDSALYLCASSLDGDSNYGCTFGSGTRLTVV.

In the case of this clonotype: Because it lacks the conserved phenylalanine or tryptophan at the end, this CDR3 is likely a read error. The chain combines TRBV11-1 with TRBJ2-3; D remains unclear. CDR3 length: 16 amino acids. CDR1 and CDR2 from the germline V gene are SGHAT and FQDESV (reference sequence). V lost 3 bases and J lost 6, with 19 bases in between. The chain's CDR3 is CASSLGNSRTTDTQYS. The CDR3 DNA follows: TGTGCCAGCAGCTTGGGGAACTCGCGGACCACTGATACGCAGTATTCT.

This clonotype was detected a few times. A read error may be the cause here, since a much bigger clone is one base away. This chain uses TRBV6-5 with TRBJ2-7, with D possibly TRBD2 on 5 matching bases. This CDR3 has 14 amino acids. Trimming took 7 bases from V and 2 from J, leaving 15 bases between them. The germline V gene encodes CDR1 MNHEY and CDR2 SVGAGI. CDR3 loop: CASIFVRAAYEQYF. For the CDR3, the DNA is TGTGCCAGCATCTTCGTGAGGGCGGCCTACGAGCAGTACTTC.

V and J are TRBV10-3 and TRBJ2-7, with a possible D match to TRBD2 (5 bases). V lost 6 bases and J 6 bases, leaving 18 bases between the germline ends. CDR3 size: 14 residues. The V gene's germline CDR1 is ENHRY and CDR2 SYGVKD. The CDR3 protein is CAISEVGETGEQYF. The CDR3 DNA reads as TGTGCCATCAGCGAAGTGGGAGAGACTGGCGAGCAGTACTTC.

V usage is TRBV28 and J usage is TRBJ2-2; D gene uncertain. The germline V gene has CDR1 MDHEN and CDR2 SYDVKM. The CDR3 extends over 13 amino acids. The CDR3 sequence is CVNTRANTGELFF. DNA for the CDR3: TGTGTCAACACCCGGGCCAACACCGGGGAGCTGTTTTTT.

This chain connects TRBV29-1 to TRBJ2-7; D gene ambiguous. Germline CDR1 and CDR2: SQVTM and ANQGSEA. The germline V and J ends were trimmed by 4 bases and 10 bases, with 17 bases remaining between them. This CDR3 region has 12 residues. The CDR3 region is CSVGAKGRDQYF. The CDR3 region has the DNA TGCAGCGTTGGAGCCAAAGGCCGCGATCAGTACTTC.

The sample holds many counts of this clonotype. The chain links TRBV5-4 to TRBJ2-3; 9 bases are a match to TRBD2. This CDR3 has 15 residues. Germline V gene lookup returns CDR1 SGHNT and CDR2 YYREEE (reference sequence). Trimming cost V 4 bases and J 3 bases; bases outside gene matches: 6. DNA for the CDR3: TGTGCCAGCAGCCGCGGGAGGGCCGGAACAGATACGCAGTATTTT. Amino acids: CASSRGRAGTDTQYF.

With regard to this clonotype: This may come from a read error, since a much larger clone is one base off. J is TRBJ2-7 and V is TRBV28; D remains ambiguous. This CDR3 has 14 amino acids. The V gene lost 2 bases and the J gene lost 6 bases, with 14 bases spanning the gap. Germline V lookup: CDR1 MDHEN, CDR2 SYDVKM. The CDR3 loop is CASSLRGGTSEQYF. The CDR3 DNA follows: TGTGCCAGCAGTTTAAGAGGTGGCACGTCCGAGCAGTACTTC.

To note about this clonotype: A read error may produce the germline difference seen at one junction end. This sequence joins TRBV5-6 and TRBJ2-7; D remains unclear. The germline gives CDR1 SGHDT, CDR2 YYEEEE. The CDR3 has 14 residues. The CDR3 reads CASSLPTIRNEHYF. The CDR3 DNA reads TGTGCCAGCAGCTTACCGACAATCAGGAACGAGCACTACTTC.

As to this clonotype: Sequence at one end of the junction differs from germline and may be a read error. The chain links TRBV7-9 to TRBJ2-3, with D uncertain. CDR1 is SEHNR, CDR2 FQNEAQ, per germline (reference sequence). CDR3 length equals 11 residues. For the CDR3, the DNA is TGTGTCAGCAGGCTTTCAGATATGCAGTATTTT. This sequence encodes CVSRLSDMQYF.

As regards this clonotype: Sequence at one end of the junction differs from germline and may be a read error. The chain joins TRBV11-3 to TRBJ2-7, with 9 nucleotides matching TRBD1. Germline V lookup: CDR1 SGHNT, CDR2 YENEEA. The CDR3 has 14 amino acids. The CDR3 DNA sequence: TGTGTCAGCAGTCGGACAGGGGAGGGTTATGAGCAGTACTTC. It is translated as CVSSRTGEGYEQYF.

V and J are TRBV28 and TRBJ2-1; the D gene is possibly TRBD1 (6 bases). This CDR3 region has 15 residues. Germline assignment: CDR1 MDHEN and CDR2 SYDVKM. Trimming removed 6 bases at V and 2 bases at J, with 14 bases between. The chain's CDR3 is CASSPARGAYNEQFF. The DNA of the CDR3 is TGTGCCAGCAGCCCCGCCAGGGGAGCCTACAATGAGCAGTTCTTC.

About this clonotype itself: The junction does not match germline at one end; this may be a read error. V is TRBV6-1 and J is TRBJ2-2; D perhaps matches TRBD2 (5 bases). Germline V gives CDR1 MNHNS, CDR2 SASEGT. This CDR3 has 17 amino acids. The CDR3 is CASSELTRITNTGEMFF. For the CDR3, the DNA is TGTGCCAGTAGTGAGTTGACTCGTATAACGAACACCGGGGAGATGTTTTTT.

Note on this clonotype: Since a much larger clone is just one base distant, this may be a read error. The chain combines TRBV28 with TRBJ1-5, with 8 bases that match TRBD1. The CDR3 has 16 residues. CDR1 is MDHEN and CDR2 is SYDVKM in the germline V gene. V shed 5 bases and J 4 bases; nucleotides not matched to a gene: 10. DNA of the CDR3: TGTGCCAGCAGTCCTCGGACAGGGCATAGAAATCAGCCCCAGCATTTT. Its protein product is CASSPRTGHRNQPQHF.

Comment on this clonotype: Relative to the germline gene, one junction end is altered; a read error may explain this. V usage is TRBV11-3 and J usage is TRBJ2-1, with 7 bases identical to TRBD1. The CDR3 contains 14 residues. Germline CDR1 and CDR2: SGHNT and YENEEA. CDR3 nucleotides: TGTGCCAACAGTTTAACAGGGGCCTACAATGATCAGTTCTTC. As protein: CANSLTGAYNDQFF.

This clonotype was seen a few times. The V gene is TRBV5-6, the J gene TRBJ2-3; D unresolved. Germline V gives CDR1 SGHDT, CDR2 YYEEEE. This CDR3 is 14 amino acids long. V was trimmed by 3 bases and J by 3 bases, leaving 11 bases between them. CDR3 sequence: CASSSDRSTDTQYF. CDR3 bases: TGTGCCAGCAGCTCTGATCGGAGTACAGATACGCAGTATTTT.

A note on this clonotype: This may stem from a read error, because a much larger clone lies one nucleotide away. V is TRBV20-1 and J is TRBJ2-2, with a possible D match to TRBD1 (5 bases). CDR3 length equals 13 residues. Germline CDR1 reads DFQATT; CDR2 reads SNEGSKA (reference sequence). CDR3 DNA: TGCAGTGCTTCCGACAGCTACACCAGGGAGCTGTTTTTT. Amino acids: CSASDSYTRELFF.